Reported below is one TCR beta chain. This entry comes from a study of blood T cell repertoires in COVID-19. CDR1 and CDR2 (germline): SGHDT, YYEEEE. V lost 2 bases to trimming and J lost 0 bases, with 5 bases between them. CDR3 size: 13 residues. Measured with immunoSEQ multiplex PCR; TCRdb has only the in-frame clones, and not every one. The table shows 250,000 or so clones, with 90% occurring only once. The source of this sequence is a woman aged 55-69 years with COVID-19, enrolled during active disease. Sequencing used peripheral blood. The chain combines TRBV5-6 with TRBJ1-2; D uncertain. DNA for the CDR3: TGTGCCAGCAGCTTTGTCTCTAACTATGGCTACACCTTC. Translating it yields CASSFVSNYGYTF. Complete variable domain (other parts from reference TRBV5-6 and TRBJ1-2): DAGVTQSPTHLIKTRGQQVTLRCSPKSGHDTVSWYQQALGQGPQFIFQYYEEEERQRGNFPDRFSGHQFPNYSSELNVNALLLGDSALYLCASSFVSNYGYTFGSGTRLTVV.